This entry describes one T cell receptor beta chain. These data originate in a study of blood T cell repertoires in COVID-19. Method: immunoSEQ multiplex PCR; TCRdb's copy keeps in-frame clones and lacks some. The sample includes 71,000 or so clones, about 90% of them seen just once. The CDR3 loop spans 17 amino acids. CDR1 SGHTA and CDR2 FQGNSA come from the germline V gene. Trimming took off 5 bases at V and 2 bases at J, with 21 bases between the two ends. The rearrangement joins TRBV7-2 to TRBJ2-5; tentative D call: TRBD1 (6 bases). Sequenced: peripheral blood. This receptor was taken from a man aged 50-59 years with active COVID-19. CDR3 sequence: CASSHRIGTLLQETQYF. As DNA, the CDR3 is TGTGCCAGCAGCCACCGGATAGGGACACTTCTACAAGAGACCCAGTACTTC.